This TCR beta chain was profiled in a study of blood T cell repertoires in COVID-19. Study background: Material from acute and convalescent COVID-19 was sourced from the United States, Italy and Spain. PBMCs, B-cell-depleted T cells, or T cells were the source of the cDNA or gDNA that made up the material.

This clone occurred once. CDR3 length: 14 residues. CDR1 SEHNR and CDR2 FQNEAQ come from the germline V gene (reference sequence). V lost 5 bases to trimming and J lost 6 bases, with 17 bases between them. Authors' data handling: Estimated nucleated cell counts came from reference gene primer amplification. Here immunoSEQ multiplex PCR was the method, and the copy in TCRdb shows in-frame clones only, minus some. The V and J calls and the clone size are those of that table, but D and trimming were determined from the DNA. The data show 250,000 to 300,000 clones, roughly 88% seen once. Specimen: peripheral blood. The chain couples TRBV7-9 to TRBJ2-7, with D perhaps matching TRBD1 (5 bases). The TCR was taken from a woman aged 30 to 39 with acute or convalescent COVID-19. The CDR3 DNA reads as TGTGCCAGCAGCGGGGCTTCGAGTCGGTTCGAGCAGTACTTC. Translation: CASSGASSRFEQYF.